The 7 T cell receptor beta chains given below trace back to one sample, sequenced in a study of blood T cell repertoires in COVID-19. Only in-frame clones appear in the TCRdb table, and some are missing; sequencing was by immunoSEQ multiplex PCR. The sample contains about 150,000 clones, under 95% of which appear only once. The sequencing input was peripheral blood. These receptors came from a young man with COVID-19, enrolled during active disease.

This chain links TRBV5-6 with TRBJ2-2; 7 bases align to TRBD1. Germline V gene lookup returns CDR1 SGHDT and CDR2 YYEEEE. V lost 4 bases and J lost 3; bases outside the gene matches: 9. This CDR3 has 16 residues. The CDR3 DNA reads TGTGCCAGCAGCCATTACCGGACAGGATACACCGGGGAGCTGTTTTTT. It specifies CASSHYRTGYTGELFF.

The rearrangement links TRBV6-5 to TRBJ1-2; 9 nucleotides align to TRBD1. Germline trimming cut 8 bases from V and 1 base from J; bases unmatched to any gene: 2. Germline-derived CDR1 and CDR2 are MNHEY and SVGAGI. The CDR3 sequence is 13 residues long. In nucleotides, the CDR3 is TGTGCCAGCGGGACAGGGCTTAACTATGGCTACACCTTC. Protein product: CASGTGLNYGYTF.

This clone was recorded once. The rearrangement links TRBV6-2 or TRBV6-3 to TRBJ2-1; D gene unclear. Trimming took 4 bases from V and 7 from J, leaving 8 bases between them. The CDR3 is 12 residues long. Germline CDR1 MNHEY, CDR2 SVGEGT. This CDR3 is CASSFSRNEQFF. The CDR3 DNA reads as TGTGCCAGCAGTTTTTCTAGGAATGAGCAGTTCTTC.

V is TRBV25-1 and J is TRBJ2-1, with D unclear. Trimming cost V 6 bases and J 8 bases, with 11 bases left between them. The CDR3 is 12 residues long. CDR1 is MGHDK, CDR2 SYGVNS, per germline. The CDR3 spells CASSVVAHEQFF. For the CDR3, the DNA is TGTGCCAGCAGCGTTGTGGCCCATGAGCAGTTCTTC.

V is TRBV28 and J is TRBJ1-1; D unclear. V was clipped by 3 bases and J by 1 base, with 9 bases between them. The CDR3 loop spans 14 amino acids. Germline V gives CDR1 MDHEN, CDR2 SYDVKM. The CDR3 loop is CASSFIPSNTEAFF. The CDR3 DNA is TGTGCCAGCAGTTTTATCCCGTCGAACACTGAAGCTTTCTTT.

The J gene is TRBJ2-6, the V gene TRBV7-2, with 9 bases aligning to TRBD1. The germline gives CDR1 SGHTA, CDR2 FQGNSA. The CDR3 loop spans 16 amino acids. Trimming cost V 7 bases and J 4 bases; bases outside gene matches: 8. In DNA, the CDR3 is TGTGCCAGCACCGATCCCGGGACAGGGGGGGCCAACGTCCTGACTTTC. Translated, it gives CASTDPGTGGANVLTF. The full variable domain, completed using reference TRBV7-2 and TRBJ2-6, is GAGVSQSPSNKVTEKGKDVELRCDPISGHTALYWYRQSLGQGLEFLIYFQGNSAPDKSGLPSDRFSAERTGGSVSTLTIQRTQQEDSAVYLCASTDPGTGGANVLTFGAGSRLTVL.

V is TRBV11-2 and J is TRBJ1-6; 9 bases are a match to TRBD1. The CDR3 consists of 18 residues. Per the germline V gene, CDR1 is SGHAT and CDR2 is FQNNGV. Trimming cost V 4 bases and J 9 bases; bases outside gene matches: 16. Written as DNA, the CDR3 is TGTGCCAGCAGCTCTCCGGGACAGGGACTCCGGTGGGGTTCACCCCTCCACTTT. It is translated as CASSSPGQGLRWGSPLHF.